A single sample is the source of the 30 T cell receptor beta chains below, sequenced in a study of T cells in Graves' hyperthyroidism and ophthalmopathy. TCR beta CDR3 sequences were amplified from RNA transcripts. The HTBI set primed first-round TCR CDR3 RT-PCR. TCRdb recomputed calls from the multiplex PCR reads with MiXCR, one row per CDR3 protein. The table lists more than 500,000 distinct CDR3 sequences, more than 15% of them singletons. The sequenced sample was blood. The receptors derive from a woman in her thirties with Graves' ophthalmopathy.

This clonotype was detected a few times. This chain uses TRBV4-1 with TRBJ1-5, with TRBD1 matching 7 bases. Germline V gene sequence: CDR1 MGHRA, CDR2 YSYEKL. CDR3 size: 19 residues. After removal of 0 bases from V and 2 bases from J, the junction contained 13 bases not matched to a gene. The chain's CDR3 is CASSQEYGTAAMRNQPQHF. CDR3 nucleotides: TGCGCCAGCAGCCAAGAATACGGGACAGCGGCTATGCGCAATCAGCCCCAGCATTTT.

The chain recombines TRBV6-2 or TRBV6-3 with TRBJ1-1, with D perhaps matching TRBD1 (5 bases). CDR3 size: 18 residues. The germline CDR1 and CDR2 sequences are MNHEY and SVGEGT. V was cut by 6 bases and J by 0 bases, with 23 bases left in between. The DNA of the CDR3 is TGTGCCAGCAGAATGACCCTTCTAGGGGCTCGGTTGAACACTGAAGCTTTCTTT. It yields the protein CASRMTLLGARLNTEAFF.

This clonotype was observed at least ten times. The chain carries TRBV24-1 and TRBJ2-1; D may correspond to TRBD1 or TRBD2 (5 bases each). The V gene lost 9 bases and the J gene lost 2 bases, with 13 bases spanning the gap. This CDR3 contains 14 residues. The germline CDR1 and CDR2 sequences are KGHDR and SFDVKD. The CDR3 loop reads CATSGTATYNEQFF. CDR3 nucleotide sequence: TGTGCCACCTCCGGGACCGCAACCTACAATGAGCAGTTCTTC.

There are many counts of this clonotype. The V and J genes are TRBV28 and TRBJ2-7; 12 nucleotides line up with TRBD2. Germline trimming cut 6 bases from V and 4 bases from J; bases unmatched to any gene: 10. The CDR3 sequence is 16 residues long. Germline CDR1 reads MDHEN; CDR2 reads SYDVKM. For the CDR3, the DNA is TGTGCCAGCAGCTCCCAGGGCGGGACTAGCGGGTACGAGCAGTACTTC. It yields the protein CASSSQGGTSGYEQYF.

The chain recombines TRBV19 with TRBJ2-7; the D gene is possibly TRBD1 (7 bases). V dropped 7 bases and J dropped 5 bases, with 12 bases sitting between them. The germline CDR1 and CDR2 sequences are LNHDA and SQIVND (reference sequence). This CDR3 region has 12 residues. The CDR3 region is CASNDREDEQYF. The CDR3 DNA sequence: TGTGCCAGTAACGACAGGGAGGACGAGCAGTACTTC.

This clonotype was seen repeatedly, ten times or more. The J gene is TRBJ2-7, the V gene TRBV5-1, with D possibly TRBD2 on 5 matching bases. Germline CDR1 reads SGHRS; CDR2 reads YFSETQ. The CDR3 contains 15 residues. V lost 2 bases and J 0 bases, leaving 12 bases between the germline ends. The CDR3 coding sequence is TGCGCCAGCAGCTTTTTCGGGGAGAGCTCCTACGAGCAGTACTTC. This gives the protein CASSFFGESSYEQYF.

As to this clonotype: Sequence at one end of the junction differs from germline and may be a read error. The gene calls are TRBV6-2 or TRBV6-3 and TRBJ2-4; D not certain. Germline loops: CDR1 MNHEY, CDR2 SVGEGT. CDR3 length: 17 residues. The DNA of the CDR3 is TGTGCCAGCCGTTACCCCACCGGAACCTTAGCCAAAAACATTCAGTACTTC. Translation gives CASRYPTGTLAKNIQYF.

The V gene is TRBV4-1, the J gene TRBJ2-2; D is possibly TRBD1 (6 bases). The CDR3 consists of 13 residues. V gave up 3 bases and J gave up 7 bases, with 9 bases separating them. CDR1 MGHRA and CDR2 YSYEKL come from the germline V gene. CDR3: CASSHQGYGELFF. The CDR3 DNA follows: TGCGCCAGCAGCCACCAGGGGTACGGGGAGCTGTTTTTT.

The rearrangement joins TRBV7-9 to TRBJ2-1, with a possible D match to TRBD1 (5 bases). Trimming took 1 base from V and 6 from J, leaving 13 bases between them. CDR3 length: 15 residues. Germline V gives CDR1 SEHNR, CDR2 FQNEAQ (reference sequence). The CDR3 sequence is CASSLEGRVGNEQFF. The CDR3 nucleotides are TGTGCCAGCAGCTTAGAAGGCAGGGTGGGCAATGAGCAGTTCTTC.

The rearrangement links TRBV20-1 to TRBJ2-6; D uncertain. V lost 5 bases to trimming and J lost 0 bases, with 8 bases between them. The CDR3 contains 14 residues. Germline assignment: CDR1 DFQATT and CDR2 SNEGSKA (reference sequence). The CDR3 region is CSAQKASGANVLTF. In DNA form, the CDR3 reads TGCAGTGCTCAGAAGGCCTCTGGGGCCAACGTCCTGACTTTC.

The chain employs TRBV4-2 and TRBJ1-2; the D is unclear. V was shortened by 0 bases and J by 4 bases, with 12 bases between the two germline ends. The CDR3 is 15 amino acids. Germline values: CDR1 LGHNA, CDR2 YNFKEQ. CDR3: CASSQDRSRFYGYTF. DNA for the CDR3: TGTGCCAGCAGCCAAGATCGGTCAAGATTCTATGGCTACACCTTC.

This clonotype was found many times. V usage is TRBV18 and J usage is TRBJ1-2; weak D call: TRBD1 (5 bases). From germline, CDR1 is KGHSH and CDR2 LQKENI. The CDR3 spans 13 residues. V lost 3 bases, J lost 4 bases, and 9 bases lay in between. The chain's CDR3 is CASSPTASYGYTF. CDR3 nucleotide sequence: TGTGCCAGCTCACCGACAGCTTCCTATGGCTACACCTTC.

In this sample, this clonotype turned up once. The V call is TRBV20-1, the J call TRBJ2-5, with 7 bases lining up with TRBD1. Trimming cost V 0 bases and J 6 bases; bases outside gene matches: 7. Germline V gene sequence: CDR1 DFQATT, CDR2 SNEGSKA (reference sequence). The CDR3 length is 14 residues. CDR3 sequence: CSAREPTGLQTQYF. CDR3 DNA: TGCAGTGCTAGAGAACCGACAGGGTTACAGACCCAGTACTTC.

This clonotype was seen many times. The chain uses TRBV20-1 and TRBJ1-2, with unresolved D. This CDR3 has 14 residues. Germline CDR1 reads DFQATT; CDR2 reads SNEGSKA (reference sequence). V was shortened by 3 bases and J by 3 bases, with 14 bases between the two germline ends. For the CDR3, the DNA is TGCAGTGCTAGCGGGTCGGGGAATTACTATGGCTACACCTTC. Translating gives CSASGSGNYYGYTF.

In its sample, this clonotype was seen many times. The chain uses TRBV2 and TRBJ2-1; D is undetermined. CDR3 length: 13 residues. With 3 bases removed from V and 9 bases from J, the gap between germline ends came to 12 bases. The germline V gene has CDR1 SNHLY and CDR2 FYNNEI. Here the CDR3 reads CASSDDLNGEQFF. In DNA, the CDR3 is TGTGCCAGCAGTGATGACTTAAACGGTGAGCAGTTCTTC.

Remarks on this clonotype: A read error may account for a junction end that differs from germline. The J gene is TRBJ2-2, the V gene TRBV5-6; 10 bases agree with TRBD1. Germline CDR1 and CDR2: SGHDT and YYEEEE. The CDR3 loop spans 16 amino acids. The CDR3 coding sequence is TGTGCCAGCCATCGGGTAGGGACAGGGGTCACCGGGGAGCTGTCTTTT. Residues: CASHRVGTGVTGELSF.

As concerns this clonotype: At one end the junction does not follow the germline gene, possibly because of a read error. The chain carries TRBV3-1 and TRBJ2-1, with a weak D call TRBD2 (6 bases). The CDR3 loop spans 15 amino acids. Germline CDR1 is LGHDT and CDR2 is YNNKEL (reference sequence). CDR3 nucleotides: TGTGCCAGCACCCAAGAACACGGACTATACAATGAGCAGTTCTTC. Encoded protein: CASTQEHGLYNEQFF.

The gene calls are TRBV3-1 and TRBJ2-3, with 9 nucleotides matching TRBD1. The CDR3 is made up of 17 amino acids. Germline CDR1 and CDR2: LGHDT and YNNKEL (reference sequence). Trimming removed 4 bases from V and 5 bases from J; junction bases left unmatched: 13. CDR3 DNA sequence: TGTGCCAGCAGCCGAAGCGGCGCGGGACAGGGAAGAGATACGCAGTATTTT. Translated, it gives CASSRSGAGQGRDTQYF.

A few counts support this clonotype. The rearrangement links TRBV20-1 to TRBJ2-1, with D perhaps TRBD1 (5 bases). Per germline, CDR1 DFQATT and CDR2 SNEGSKA (reference sequence). The ends were cut back, 3 bases at V and 1 base at J, with 7 bases in the middle. This CDR3 has 13 amino acids. CDR3 DNA: TGCAGTGCTAGTAAGGGGTCCTACAATGAGCAGTTCTTC. It is translated as CSASKGSYNEQFF.

This clonotype was observed at least ten times. As DNA, the CDR3 is TGTGCCAGCAGTAGAAGTCACAGGGAAGAGACCCAGTACTTC. Translated, it gives CASSRSHREETQYF. The gene calls are TRBV28 and TRBJ2-5; tentative D call: TRBD1 (6 bases). Germline values: CDR1 MDHEN, CDR2 SYDVKM. The V and J ends lost 5 bases and 3 bases respectively, with 13 bases between them. The CDR3 totals 14 residues.

This clonotype was observed a few times. This sequence joins TRBV27 and TRBJ1-5, with unresolved D. The V end lost 5 bases, the J end lost 5 bases, and 10 bases lay between the germline ends. Per the germline V gene, CDR1 is MNHEY and CDR2 is SMNVEV (reference sequence). The CDR3 sequence is 13 residues long. DNA for the CDR3: TGTGCCAGCAGTGCAAGGGCCTATCAGCCCCAGCATTTT. Translation gives CASSARAYQPQHF.

This clonotype appeared many times. The chain has TRBV28 and TRBJ2-3; possible D gene TRBD2, 5 bases. In germline, CDR1 is MDHEN, CDR2 SYDVKM. Trimming took off 1 base at V and 2 bases at J, with 13 bases between the two ends. The CDR3 length is 16 residues. In DNA, the CDR3 is TGTGCCAGCAGTTTATCCGCGGGCTCCCCCACAGATACGCAGTATTTT. Protein sequence: CASSLSAGSPTDTQYF.

The table lists this clonotype with a few counts. This rearrangement joins TRBV7-2 to TRBJ1-1; D uncertain. CDR3 size: 15 residues. The germline gives CDR1 SGHTA, CDR2 FQGNSA. The ends were cut back, 3 bases at V and 4 bases at J, with 15 bases in the middle. CDR3 amino acids: CASSFSSRGATEAFF. The CDR3 nucleotides are TGTGCCAGCAGCTTTTCCAGCCGGGGAGCCACTGAAGCTTTCTTT. The full variable domain, in which reference TRBV7-2 and TRBJ1-1 provide the parts outside the CDR3, is GAGVSQSPSNKVTEKGKDVELRCDPISGHTALYWYRQSLGQGLEFLIYFQGNSAPDKSGLPSDRFSAERTGGSVSTLTIQRTQQEDSAVYLCASSFSSRGATEAFFGQGTRLTVV.

This clonotype has at least ten counts. The gene calls are TRBV20-1 and TRBJ2-7; 7 bases align to TRBD2. CDR1 is DFQATT, CDR2 SNEGSKA, per germline (reference sequence). With V trimmed by 3 bases and J by 2 bases, 7 bases remained unmatched. The CDR3 totals 14 residues. The CDR3 sequence: CSARASSGTYEQYF. The CDR3 coding sequence is TGCAGTGCTAGGGCTTCCAGCGGGACCTACGAGCAGTACTTC.

This rearrangement joins TRBV19 to TRBJ2-2, with 11 nucleotides matching TRBD1. Germline CDR1 LNHDA, CDR2 SQIVND (reference sequence). The CDR3 loop spans 14 amino acids. J lost 3 bases, V lost 10 bases, and 4 bases had no gene match. The CDR3 DNA follows: TGTGCCAACCGGGACAGGGGGTACACCGGGGAGCTGTTTTTT. It is translated as CANRDRGYTGELFF.

There are a few counts of this clonotype. The CDR3 loop is CASNPWTGPGELFF. The CDR3 nucleotides read TGTGCCAGCAATCCTTGGACCGGTCCCGGGGAGCTGTTTTTT. The chain combines TRBV6-1 with TRBJ2-2; the D is unclear. The germline V gene has CDR1 MNHNS and CDR2 SASEGT. The length of the CDR3 is 14 residues. With 7 bases removed from V and 6 bases from J, the gap between germline ends came to 15 bases.

This clonotype was seen many times. The chain joins TRBV2 to TRBJ1-1, with no clear D. Trimming left V 3 bases short and J 0 bases short, with 5 bases between. There are 13 residues in the CDR3. Germline loops: CDR1 SNHLY, CDR2 FYNNEI. CDR3 sequence reads: CASSERVNTEAFF. In DNA, the CDR3 is TGTGCCAGCAGTGAGAGGGTGAACACTGAAGCTTTCTTT.

The V gene is TRBV7-9, the J gene TRBJ2-7, with 8 bases identical to TRBD1. This CDR3 has 15 amino acids. Germline V gene data show CDR1 as SEHNR and CDR2 as FQNEAQ (reference sequence). The junction had 9 bases not matched to a gene; V was cut back by 5 bases and J by 3 bases. CDR3 coding DNA: TGTGCCAGCAGCCCGACAGGGGAAGTTCTCTACGAGCAGTACTTC. Protein product: CASSPTGEVLYEQYF.

On this clonotype itself: A clone one base away is much larger, so this may be a read error. The chain's CDR3 is CASGTERGGQPQHF. CDR3 bases: TGTGCCAGCGGCACGGAGAGGGGCGGCCAGCCCCAGCATTTT. The genes are TRBV5-6 and TRBJ1-5; D might be TRBD1 (5 bases). With 7 bases removed from V and 7 bases from J, the gap between germline ends came to 18 bases. CDR3 length equals 14 residues. Germline-derived CDR1 and CDR2 are SGHDT and YYEEEE.

Of note for this clonotype: A clone one base away is much larger, so this may be a read error. This chain connects TRBV18 to TRBJ2-1; 10 bases are a match to TRBD2. With V trimmed by 8 bases and J by 7 bases, 11 bases remained unmatched. CDR3 length equals 15 residues. Germline V gene sequence: CDR1 KGHSH, CDR2 LQKENI. The CDR3 DNA reads as TGTGCCAGCCCATCGCTAGCGGGAGTTGAAAATGAGCAGTTCTTC. Residues: CASPSLAGVENEQFF.